The clone carrying this TCR beta chain has just a few counts. Its antigen is as yet unknown. TCRdb recomputed calls from the 5' RACE reads with MiXCR, one row per CDR3 protein. The table records around 450,000 distinct CDR3 sequences, over 12% of them present only once. This record belongs to a study of identical twins. General study results and limits: The study found weaker excess twin sharing in beta out-of-frame sequences. Models underpredicted monozygotic twin sharing of out-of-frame TCR alpha. Memory repertoires showed no such pattern, whereas abundant cord blood beta clonotypes carried fewer insertions.

V gave up 7 bases and J gave up 6 bases, with 16 bases separating them. The CDR3 loop spans 13 amino acids. These data were likewise used in another study, on yellow fever vaccine responses in identical twins.

The TCR sequence derives from a woman younger than 30 in good health. Sample: CD4+ T cells sorted from blood. This sequence joins TRBV12-3 or TRBV12-4 and TRBJ2-7; D is unclear. The CDR3 coding sequence is TGTGCCAGCACCCTCCGGACCACGGGCGAGCAGTACTTC. This codes for CASTLRTTGEQYF.